Following are 13 T cell receptor beta chains from one sample sequenced in a study of human T cells and chemical hapten exposure. MiXCR, applied by TCRdb to the RACE reads, yields one record per CDR3 protein. In the table there are 180,000 or so distinct CDR3 sequences, about 25% of which are singletons. Time point of the sample: patch test 3, about 24 weeks after DPC sensitization. Treatment in this sample: therapeutic diphenylcyclopropenone sensitization with weekly scalp DPC. Here the sequenced sample was whole blood, taken in connection with sensitization to the hapten diphenylcyclopropenone (DPC). All receptors derive from a woman aged 35 to 49 with alopecia areata. Some clones in this sample may be carry-over from other donors' samples.

The chain combines TRBV7-6 with TRBJ2-7, with a possible D match to TRBD2 (5 bases). Trimming shortened V by 3 bases and J by 5 bases, and 11 bases separated the two germline ends. This CDR3 has 13 residues. Germline V gene sequence: CDR1 SGHVS, CDR2 FNYEAQ. In nucleotides, the CDR3 is TGTGCCAGCAGCTTGGGCGAGGGTAACGAGCAGTACTTC. Translated, it gives CASSLGEGNEQYF.

This clonotype was recorded a few times. The CDR3 DNA reads TGTGCCAGCAGCCAAGACGCCAGCCCGGTCGAGCAGTACTTC. Protein sequence: CASSQDASPVEQYF. The rearrangement uses TRBV4-2 and TRBJ2-7, with D unclear. The CDR3 extends over 14 amino acids. Trimming took 0 bases from V and 6 from J, leaving 12 bases between them. The germline V gene has CDR1 LGHNA and CDR2 YNFKEQ.

This clonotype was recorded at least ten times. This chain's CDR3 is CASSRELTAIQETQYF. The DNA of the CDR3 is TGTGCCAGCTCACGTGAGCTTACAGCTATCCAAGAGACCCAGTACTTC. The chain joins TRBV18 to TRBJ2-5; D gene uncertain. This CDR3 comprises 16 residues. Trimming pared 4 bases from V and 1 base from J, leaving 16 bases between. Germline CDR1 KGHSH, CDR2 LQKENI.

A few counts support this clonotype. The rearrangement uses TRBV7-6 and TRBJ2-3, with 9 bases fitting TRBD2. The germline V gene encodes CDR1 SGHVS and CDR2 FNYEAQ. The J segment lost 3 bases and the V segment lost 5 bases, leaving 9 bases of the junction unmatched. The CDR3 contains 16 residues. CDR3 nucleotide sequence: TGTGCCAGCAGCCAATACGGTCTAGCGGGAACAGATACGCAGTATTTT. Protein product: CASSQYGLAGTDTQYF.

The V call is TRBV4-1, the J call TRBJ1-4; 9 bases map to TRBD1. Trimming took 8 bases from V and 3 from J; bases not matched to a gene: 4. The CDR3 has 14 residues. Looked up from germline, CDR1 is MGHRA and CDR2 is YSYEKL. CDR3 DNA: TGCGCCAGCGGGAGACAGGGGGCTAATGAAAAACTGTTTTTT. Amino acids: CASGRQGANEKLFF.

A few counts support this clonotype. The rearrangement links TRBV12-3 or TRBV12-4 to TRBJ1-1; 8 positions agree with TRBD1. V was clipped by 0 bases and J by 6 bases; unmatched bases: 6. The CDR3 spans 15 residues. The CDR3, as DNA: TGTGCCAGCAGTTTAGCCTCCGGGACAGGCTCTGAAGCTTTCTTT. Translation gives CASSLASGTGSEAFF.

This clonotype was observed a handful of times. This chain joins TRBV7-2 and TRBJ1-4; 10 positions agree with TRBD1. In germline, CDR1 is SGHTA, CDR2 FQGNSA. V shed 5 bases, J shed 4 bases, and the junction held 1 base outside the gene matches. The CDR3 is 14 residues long. CDR3 in amino acids: CASSRDRGNEKLFF. In DNA, the CDR3 is TGTGCCAGCAGCCGGGACAGGGGTAATGAAAAACTGTTTTTT.

This clonotype was counted a few times. The gene calls are TRBV9 and TRBJ2-2; D is uncertain. The CDR3 runs 13 residues. V lost 6 bases, J lost 3 bases, and 9 bases lay in between. CDR1 is SGDLS, CDR2 YYNGEE, per germline. The CDR3 protein is CASIDSYTGELFF. CDR3 coding DNA: TGTGCCAGCATTGACTCCTACACCGGGGAGCTGTTTTTT.

The chain employs TRBV29-1 and TRBJ2-1; D ambiguous. The CDR3 loop spans 15 amino acids. Germline V gene lookup returns CDR1 SQVTM and CDR2 ANQGSEA. Trimming took off 1 base at V and 0 bases at J, with 10 bases between the two ends. The CDR3: CSVEAGRLSYNEQFF. Written as DNA, the CDR3 is TGCAGCGTTGAAGCTGGACGGCTCTCCTACAATGAGCAGTTCTTC.

This clonotype was detected a few times. This chain links TRBV7-2 with TRBJ1-1; D gene uncertain. The CDR3 runs to 11 residues. The germline gives CDR1 SGHTA, CDR2 FQGNSA. V shed 6 bases and J shed 7 bases, with 9 bases lying between them. CDR3 sequence reads: CASSRLYEAFF. CDR3 nucleotides: TGTGCCAGCAGTAGGCTTTATGAAGCTTTCTTT.

The chain employs TRBV4-2 and TRBJ2-7; no clear D gene. The CDR3 length is 11 residues. Trimming stripped 1 base from V and 7 bases from J, with 5 bases between. CDR1 and CDR2 (germline): LGHNA, YNFKEQ. CDR3 DNA: TGTGCCAGCAGCCAAGGGAAGGAGCAGTACTTC. This codes for CASSQGKEQYF.

This clonotype was detected only a few times. The chain couples TRBV20-1 to TRBJ2-7, with unresolved D. There are 13 residues in the CDR3. V lost 0 bases, J lost 0 bases, and 6 bases lay in between. In germline, CDR1 is DFQATT, CDR2 SNEGSKA (reference sequence). CDR3 amino acids: CSARDGLSYEQYF. CDR3 bases: TGCAGTGCTAGAGATGGCCTCTCCTACGAGCAGTACTTC.

This clonotype was detected only a few times. The gene calls are TRBV6-1 and TRBJ2-2; 11 bases match TRBD2. CDR1 is MNHNS, CDR2 SASEGT, per germline. Trimming at V came to 8 bases and at J to 2 bases, leaving 13 bases not matched to a gene. The CDR3 runs to 18 residues. The DNA of the CDR3 is TGTGCCAGCTCCTTCTGGGGTCTAGCGGGGGGAAACACCGGGGAGCTGTTTTTT. Translating it yields CASSFWGLAGGNTGELFF.